Listed below are T cell receptor beta chains from one sample, sequenced in a study of blood T cell repertoires in COVID-19. Sequencing was performed with immunoSEQ multiplex PCR; in TCRdb, only in-frame clones are kept and a portion is missing. In the table there are about 310,000 clones, 80% to 90% of which are singletons. Sequencing was carried out using peripheral blood. The receptors derive from a woman aged 45-60 years who had recovered from COVID-19. Each CDR3 is given with its conserved first and last residue. The order of the fields is V gene, D gene, clone size, J gene, CDR3 protein, CDR3 DNA. The D gene is left open where the match is weak. Expanded clones get a size class; other rows say once, few or many, or leave the size out.

V gene: TRBV4-3; D gene: TRBD1; clone size: .; J gene: TRBJ2-5; CDR3 protein: CASSQDPGGQTQYF; CDR3 DNA: TGCGCCAGCAGCCAAGATCCAGGGGGCCAGACCCAGTACTTC
V gene: TRBV27; D gene: .; clone size: .; J gene: TRBJ2-7; CDR3 protein: CASRRDGSSYEQYF; CDR3 DNA: TGTGCCAGCAGGCGGGACGGGAGCTCCTACGAGCAGTACTTC
V gene: TRBV19; D gene: .; clone size: .; J gene: TRBJ2-7; CDR3 protein: CASSIRQGSYEQYF; CDR3 DNA: TGTGCCAGTAGTATCCGGCAGGGTTCCTACGAGCAGTACTTC
V gene: TRBV2; D gene: .; clone size: few; J gene: TRBJ1-5; CDR3 protein: CASSGGVYSNQPQHF; CDR3 DNA: TGTGCCAGCAGTGGCGGGGTTTATAGCAATCAGCCCCAGCATTTT
V gene: TRBV12-3/TRBV12-4; D gene: .; clone size: .; J gene: TRBJ1-6; CDR3 protein: CASSLRGDSPLHF; CDR3 DNA: TGTGCCAGCAGTCTCAGGGGAGATTCACCCCTCCACTTT
V gene: TRBV14; D gene: .; clone size: .; J gene: TRBJ2-3; CDR3 protein: CASSQLVLTDTQYF; CDR3 DNA: TGTGCCAGCAGCCAGTTAGTACTCACAGATACGCAGTATTTT
V gene: TRBV19; D gene: TRBD2; clone size: once; J gene: TRBJ2-3; CDR3 protein: CASSNGLAGAPTDTQYF; CDR3 DNA: TGTGCCAGTAGTAACGGACTAGCGGGAGCCCCCACAGATACGCAGTATTTT
V gene: TRBV5-6; D gene: .; clone size: few; J gene: TRBJ1-6; CDR3 protein: CASSSVDRRNSPLHF; CDR3 DNA: TGTGCCAGCAGCTCAGTCGACAGGCGGAATTCACCCCTCCACTTT
V gene: TRBV19; D gene: .; clone size: .; J gene: TRBJ2-3; CDR3 protein: CASSITLTSTDTQYF; CDR3 DNA: TGTGCCAGTAGTATCACCCTAACTAGCACAGATACGCAGTATTTT
V gene: TRBV7-6; D gene: TRBD2; clone size: .; J gene: TRBJ2-7; CDR3 protein: CASSLGTSGGLEYF; CDR3 DNA: TGTGCCAGCAGCTTAGGGACTAGCGGGGGGCTTGAGTACTTC
V gene: TRBV5-4; D gene: .; clone size: .; J gene: TRBJ2-2; CDR3 protein: CASSVGTNTGELFF; CDR3 DNA: TGTGCCAGCAGCGTCGGGACGAACACCGGGGAGCTGTTTTTT
V gene: TRBV6-4; D gene: .; clone size: once; J gene: TRBJ2-1; CDR3 protein: CASSVGGGESDYNEQFF; CDR3 DNA: TGTGCCAGCAGTGTAGGAGGGGGGGAATCAGACTACAATGAGCAGTTCTTC
V gene: TRBV7-3; D gene: TRBD2; clone size: .; J gene: TRBJ2-5; CDR3 protein: CASSRRGGAQGQETQYF; CDR3 DNA: TGTGCCAGCAGCCGACGGGGGGGTGCACAGGGCCAAGAGACCCAGTACTTC
V gene: TRBV30; D gene: .; clone size: .; J gene: TRBJ2-5; CDR3 protein: CAWRPVWGVGSMETQYF; CDR3 DNA: TGTGCCTGGAGGCCGGTTTGGGGGGTTGGATCTATGGAGACCCAGTACTTC
V gene: TRBV4-3; D gene: TRBD1; clone size: .; J gene: TRBJ2-7; CDR3 protein: CASSQSGTVSYEQYF; CDR3 DNA: TGCGCCAGCAGCCAGTCCGGGACAGTCTCCTACGAGCAGTACTTC
V gene: TRBV29-1; D gene: .; clone size: .; J gene: TRBJ2-7; CDR3 protein: CSVERQGVNEQYF; CDR3 DNA: TGCAGCGTTGAGAGGCAGGGTGTCAACGAGCAGTACTTC
V gene: TRBV28; D gene: .; clone size: .; J gene: TRBJ1-2; CDR3 protein: CASTTPTAGYGYTF; CDR3 DNA: TGTGCCAGCACTACCCCTACAGCGGGCTATGGCTACACCTTC
V gene: TRBV7-2; D gene: TRBD2; clone size: .; J gene: TRBJ2-7; CDR3 protein: CASSFTASGSYEQYF; CDR3 DNA: TGTGCCAGCAGCTTCACGGCTAGCGGGTCCTACGAGCAGTACTTC
V gene: TRBV27; D gene: .; clone size: .; J gene: TRBJ2-2; CDR3 protein: CASSLTAGLNTGELFF; CDR3 DNA: TGTGCCAGCAGTTTAACGGCAGGGCTGAACACCGGGGAGCTGTTTTTT
V gene: TRBV3-1/TRBV3-2; D gene: TRBD1; clone size: .; J gene: TRBJ2-1; CDR3 protein: CASSQIKTGRNEQFF; CDR3 DNA: TGTGCCAGCAGCCAGATTAAGACAGGGAGAAATGAGCAGTTCTTC
V gene: TRBV18; D gene: .; clone size: .; J gene: TRBJ1-1; CDR3 protein: CASSPVGGSGTEAFF; CDR3 DNA: TGTGCCAGCTCACCCGTCGGGGGGTCGGGCACTGAAGCTTTCTTT
V gene: TRBV5-6; D gene: TRBD1; clone size: .; J gene: TRBJ2-6; CDR3 protein: CASSGRQGPGANVLTF; CDR3 DNA: TGTGCCAGCAGCGGGAGACAGGGACCTGGGGCCAACGTCCTGACTTTC
V gene: TRBV6-5; D gene: TRBD1; clone size: .; J gene: TRBJ2-7; CDR3 protein: CASSFGQGSYEQYF; CDR3 DNA: TGTGCCAGCAGTTTCGGACAGGGCTCCTACGAGCAGTACTTC
V gene: TRBV5-6; D gene: .; clone size: .; J gene: TRBJ1-1; CDR3 protein: CASSPTGNTEAFF; CDR3 DNA: TGTGCCAGCAGCCCGACAGGGAACACTGAAGCTTTCTTT
V gene: TRBV7-6; D gene: TRBD1; clone size: .; J gene: TRBJ2-7; CDR3 protein: CASSQQGGWEQYF; CDR3 DNA: TGTGCCAGCAGCCAACAGGGGGGTTGGGAACAGTACTTC
V gene: TRBV15; D gene: TRBD1; clone size: many; J gene: TRBJ1-1; CDR3 protein: CATSSDRGALSTEAFF; CDR3 DNA: TGTGCCACCAGCTCCGACAGGGGTGCCCTGAGCACTGAAGCTTTCTTT
V gene: TRBV20-1; D gene: .; clone size: .; J gene: TRBJ2-4; CDR3 protein: CSARQGNIQYF; CDR3 DNA: TGCAGTGCTAGACAGGGGAACATTCAGTACTTC
V gene: TRBV4-1; D gene: TRBD1; clone size: few; J gene: TRBJ1-6; CDR3 protein: CASSPTGGFSPLHF; CDR3 DNA: TGCGCCAGCAGCCCGACAGGGGGTTTTTCACCCCTCCACTTT
V gene: TRBV18; D gene: TRBD2; clone size: .; J gene: TRBJ2-1; CDR3 protein: CASSPPSGRGNEQFF; CDR3 DNA: TGTGCCAGCTCACCGCCTAGCGGGAGAGGTAATGAGCAGTTCTTC
V gene: TRBV29-1; D gene: TRBD1; clone size: .; J gene: TRBJ1-1; CDR3 protein: CSVRDSINTEAFF; CDR3 DNA: TGCAGCGTTCGGGACAGCATTAACACTGAAGCTTTCTTT
V gene: TRBV29-1; D gene: .; clone size: .; J gene: TRBJ2-3; CDR3 protein: CSLDPQATDTQYF; CDR3 DNA: TGCAGCCTAGACCCCCAAGCCACAGATACGCAGTATTTT
V gene: TRBV5-4; D gene: .; clone size: .; J gene: TRBJ1-1; CDR3 protein: CASSLTGNTEAFF; CDR3 DNA: TGTGCCAGCAGCTTGACGGGGAACACTGAAGCTTTCTTT
V gene: TRBV6-2/TRBV6-3; D gene: .; clone size: .; J gene: TRBJ1-5; CDR3 protein: CASSYGSGTQPQHF; CDR3 DNA: TGTGCCAGCAGTTACGGTAGCGGGACGCAGCCCCAGCATTTT
V gene: TRBV3-1/TRBV3-2; D gene: .; clone size: many; J gene: TRBJ2-5; CDR3 protein: CASSRRQSQETQYF; CDR3 DNA: TGTGCCAGCAGCCGACGACAGAGCCAAGAGACCCAGTACTTC
V gene: TRBV11-3; D gene: .; clone size: .; J gene: TRBJ2-3; CDR3 protein: CASSLSPHNTDTQYF; CDR3 DNA: TGTGCCAGCAGCTTATCCCCACATAACACAGATACGCAGTATTTT
V gene: TRBV5-4; D gene: .; clone size: .; J gene: TRBJ2-3; CDR3 protein: CASSLGPGQSDTQYF; CDR3 DNA: TGTGCCAGCAGCTTGGGGCCTGGGCAGTCAGATACGCAGTATTTT
V gene: TRBV28; D gene: TRBD2; clone size: .; J gene: TRBJ2-7; CDR3 protein: CASSPGGGPIYEQYF; CDR3 DNA: TGTGCCAGCAGTCCCGGGGGGGGACCCATCTACGAGCAGTACTTC
V gene: TRBV30; D gene: .; clone size: .; J gene: TRBJ2-2; CDR3 protein: CAWRLGLLGELFF; CDR3 DNA: TGTGCCTGGCGCTTGGGACTCCTCGGGGAGCTGTTTTTT
V gene: TRBV20-1; D gene: .; clone size: .; J gene: TRBJ1-2; CDR3 protein: CSAKRVYGYTF; CDR3 DNA: TGCAGTGCTAAGAGGGTATATGGCTACACCTTC
V gene: TRBV7-7; D gene: .; clone size: .; J gene: TRBJ2-2; CDR3 protein: CASSLRLAGELFF; CDR3 DNA: TGTGCTAGCAGCCTACGTTTGGCCGGGGAGCTGTTTTTT
V gene: TRBV27; D gene: .; clone size: .; J gene: TRBJ2-3; CDR3 protein: CASGARGAVNTQYF; CDR3 DNA: TGTGCCAGCGGCGCCCGGGGGGCCGTAAATACGCAGTATTTT
V gene: TRBV30; D gene: .; clone size: .; J gene: TRBJ2-3; CDR3 protein: CAWASTAAGTDTQYF; CDR3 DNA: TGTGCCTGGGCTTCAACAGCAGCTGGCACAGATACGCAGTATTTT
V gene: TRBV6-5; D gene: .; clone size: .; J gene: TRBJ1-4; CDR3 protein: CASSPQGRNEKLFF; CDR3 DNA: TGTGCCAGCAGTCCACAGGGTCGGAATGAAAAACTGTTTTTT
V gene: TRBV2; D gene: .; clone size: many; J gene: TRBJ1-4; CDR3 protein: CASTLDSTEKLFF; CDR3 DNA: TGTGCCAGCACCCTGGACAGTACAGAAAAACTGTTTTTT
V gene: TRBV18; D gene: TRBD2; clone size: .; J gene: TRBJ2-2; CDR3 protein: CASSPFQVAGANGELFF; CDR3 DNA: TGTGCCAGCTCACCCTTTCAGGTCGCGGGAGCCAACGGGGAGCTGTTTTTT
V gene: TRBV6-6; D gene: .; clone size: .; J gene: TRBJ2-1; CDR3 protein: CASSYPGTHNEQFF; CDR3 DNA: TGTGCCAGCAGTTACCCGGGGACTCACAATGAGCAGTTCTTC
V gene: TRBV5-1; D gene: .; clone size: .; J gene: TRBJ1-1; CDR3 protein: CASSLPQTGSPEAFF; CDR3 DNA: TGCGCCAGCAGCTTGCCGCAGACAGGTTCACCTGAAGCTTTCTTT
V gene: TRBV4-2; D gene: .; clone size: .; J gene: TRBJ1-5; CDR3 protein: CASSQDVFQPQHF; CDR3 DNA: TGTGCCAGCAGCCAAGACGTATTCCAGCCCCAGCATTTT
V gene: TRBV6-1; D gene: .; clone size: .; J gene: TRBJ1-1; CDR3 protein: CASSEGGQIHAFF; CDR3 DNA: TGTGCCAGCAGTGAAGGGGGGCAAATTCACGCTTTCTTT
V gene: TRBV6-5; D gene: TRBD1; clone size: .; J gene: TRBJ1-5; CDR3 protein: CASGGQGEQPQHF; CDR3 DNA: TGTGCCAGCGGGGGACAGGGTGAACAGCCCCAGCATTTT
V gene: TRBV10-1; D gene: TRBD1; clone size: .; J gene: TRBJ1-5; CDR3 protein: CASNTGGNQPQHF; CDR3 DNA: TGCGCCAGCAATACAGGGGGCAATCAGCCCCAGCATTTT
V gene: TRBV27; D gene: TRBD1; clone size: .; J gene: TRBJ1-2; CDR3 protein: CASSPDRGNGNYGYTF; CDR3 DNA: TGTGCCAGCAGTCCGGACAGGGGGAACGGGAACTATGGCTACACCTTC
V gene: TRBV5-4; D gene: .; clone size: .; J gene: TRBJ1-6; CDR3 protein: CASSLGRHSPLHF; CDR3 DNA: TGTGCCAGCAGCTTGGGGAGGCATTCACCCCTCCACTTT
V gene: TRBV29-1; D gene: TRBD1; clone size: once; J gene: TRBJ2-7; CDR3 protein: CSATGTGAYEQYF; CDR3 DNA: TGCAGCGCCACCGGGACAGGGGCCTACGAGCAGTACTTC
V gene: TRBV20-1; D gene: .; clone size: .; J gene: TRBJ1-2; CDR3 protein: CSASGWPSIYGYTF; CDR3 DNA: TGCAGTGCTAGTGGTTGGCCGTCAATCTATGGCTACACCTTC
V gene: TRBV5-1; D gene: .; clone size: once; J gene: TRBJ1-1; CDR3 protein: CASRPWTENTEAFF; CDR3 DNA: TGCGCCAGCAGACCTTGGACAGAGAACACTGAAGCTTTCTTT
V gene: TRBV11-2; D gene: TRBD1; clone size: .; J gene: TRBJ2-7; CDR3 protein: CASARDRGREQYF; CDR3 DNA: TGTGCCAGCGCCCGGGACAGGGGACGCGAGCAGTACTTC
V gene: TRBV19; D gene: TRBD1; clone size: .; J gene: TRBJ2-1; CDR3 protein: CASSRSRTGYNEQFF; CDR3 DNA: TGTGCCAGTAGTAGGTCGCGGACAGGGTACAATGAGCAGTTCTTC
V gene: TRBV6-2/TRBV6-3; D gene: .; clone size: once; J gene: TRBJ1-5; CDR3 protein: CASSPAGPNQPQHF; CDR3 DNA: TGTGCCAGCAGCCCCGCGGGCCCGAATCAGCCCCAGCATTTT